A single sample gave rise to the 17 T cell receptor beta chains below, sequenced in a study of T-cell reconstitution after alpha-beta-depleted transplantation in children. TCRbeta library construction was performed incorporating unique molecular identifiers. TCRdb re-called the PCR reads with MiXCR, one entry per CDR3 protein. The repertoire includes 210,000 or so distinct CDR3 sequences, about 9.5% of them detected once, and around 6% sits in the top ten. Sequenced material: PBMCs from the stem cell graft donor, taken from the stem cell graft. The receptors come from a human donor who donated a stem cell graft to a child with acute lymphoblastic leukemia.

Only a few counts were recorded for this clonotype. The genes are TRBV18 and TRBJ2-7, with TRBD1 identical over 8 bases. After removal of 4 bases from V and 3 bases from J, the junction contained 14 bases not matched to a gene. The CDR3 has 17 amino acids. Germline assignment: CDR1 KGHSH and CDR2 LQKENI. The CDR3 bases are TGTGCCAGCTCACGAGTCCGACCCGGGACAGGCAGCTACGAGCAGTACTTC. Amino acids: CASSRVRPGTGSYEQYF.

This clonotype has only a few counts. V and J are TRBV20-1 and TRBJ2-5; 14 nucleotides line up with TRBD2. The CDR3 is 14 residues long. Trimming cost V 7 bases and J 3 bases; bases outside gene matches: 4. Germline CDR1 is DFQATT and CDR2 is SNEGSKA (reference sequence). This chain's CDR3 is CSGGLAGAKETQYF. In DNA, the CDR3 is TGCAGTGGGGGACTAGCGGGGGCAAAAGAGACCCAGTACTTC.

The chain employs TRBV4-2 and TRBJ1-4; 9 positions agree with TRBD1. CDR3 length: 15 residues. The V segment lost 0 bases and the J segment 7 bases; nucleotides outside the gene matches: 3. CDR1 and CDR2 (germline): LGHNA, YNFKEQ. The CDR3 coding sequence is TGTGCCAGCAGCCAAGAGGACAGGGGTGGTGAAAAACTGTTTTTT. Encoded protein: CASSQEDRGGEKLFF.

The V gene is TRBV5-4, the J gene TRBJ2-2, with a tentative D call TRBD2 (6 bases). The CDR3 runs to 13 residues. Trimming removed 7 bases at V and 5 bases at J, with 12 bases between. Germline lookup yields CDR1 SGHNT and CDR2 YYREEE (reference sequence). The CDR3 region has the DNA TGTGCCAGCTTGGGCCGGGGGACCGGGGAGCTGTTTTTT. Its translation is CASLGRGTGELFF.

The V and J genes are TRBV20-1 and TRBJ2-1, with TRBD2 matching over 16 bases. Germline V gives CDR1 DFQATT, CDR2 SNEGSKA (reference sequence). V was pared by 3 bases and J by 10 bases, with 15 bases of the junction left unmatched. The CDR3 runs 18 residues. CDR3 loop: CSASDSGLAGGQGDEQFF. The CDR3 nucleotides are TGCAGTGCTAGCGACTCGGGACTAGCGGGGGGGCAGGGCGACGAGCAGTTCTTC.

This clonotype was observed a handful of times. The rearrangement uses TRBV18 and TRBJ2-5; D is ambiguous. V was trimmed by 3 bases and J by 5 bases, leaving 10 bases between them. CDR1 and CDR2 from the germline V gene are KGHSH and LQKENI. The CDR3 covers 13 residues. For the CDR3, the DNA is TGTGCCAGCTCACCCCAGGACCGGGAGACCCAGTACTTC. It is translated as CASSPQDRETQYF. Drawing the rest from reference TRBV18 and TRBJ2-5, the complete variable domain is NAGVMQNPRHLVRRRGQEARLRCSPMKGHSHVYWYRQLPEEGLKFMVYLQKENIIDESGMPKERFSAEFPKEGPSILRIQQVVRGDSAAYFCASSPQDRETQYFGPGTRLLVL.

This clonotype has at least ten counts. This chain joins TRBV12-3 or TRBV12-4 and TRBJ2-5, with 7 bases identical to TRBD2. Unmatched junction bases numbered 3, after V lost 2 bases and J lost 3 bases. The CDR3 sequence is 14 residues long. In DNA form, the CDR3 reads TGTGCCAGCAGTTTATTGGCGGGGGAAGAGACCCAGTACTTC. It translates to CASSLLAGEETQYF.

This clonotype was observed a handful of times. The junction differs from germline at one of its ends, possibly a read error. The V call is TRBV7-2, the J call TRBJ2-1; TRBD2 agrees at 9 bases. The CDR3 sequence is 20 residues long. From germline, CDR1 is SGHTA and CDR2 FQGNSA. The CDR3 here is CVSSLAGFVAGGLLYNEQFF. The CDR3, as DNA: TGTGTCAGCAGCTTAGCGGGGTTTGTTGCGGGGGGGCTGTTGTACAATGAGCAGTTCTTC.

This clonotype was seen only a few times. CDR3 protein: CASSYGGGFYEQYF. CDR3 bases: TGTGCCAGCAGTTACGGAGGGGGATTCTACGAGCAGTACTTC. The chain joins TRBV6-5 to TRBJ2-7, with D perhaps matching TRBD1 or TRBD2 (6 bases each). The CDR3 is 14 residues long. CDR1 is MNHEY and CDR2 is SVGAGI in the germline V gene. Trimming pared 2 bases from V and 3 bases from J, leaving 11 bases between.

This clonotype was recorded many times. The V gene is TRBV6-1, the J gene TRBJ2-2; 8 nucleotides match TRBD1. With V trimmed by 9 bases and J by 7 bases, 4 bases remained unmatched. Germline values: CDR1 MNHNS, CDR2 SASEGT. The CDR3 loop spans 12 amino acids. The CDR3 loop is CARGTGGGELFF. The DNA of the CDR3 is TGTGCCAGGGGGACAGGAGGCGGGGAGCTGTTTTTT.

In its sample, this clonotype was seen a few times. CDR3 amino acids: CASNPDRTYEQYF. CDR3 bases: TGTGCCAGCAACCCTGACAGGACCTACGAGCAGTACTTC. The J gene is TRBJ2-7, the V gene TRBV11-2, with a weak D call TRBD1 (6 bases). V gave up 7 bases and J gave up 2 bases, with 12 bases separating them. The CDR3 is 13 amino acids. Germline loops: CDR1 SGHAT, CDR2 FQNNGV.

This clonotype was recorded at least ten times. V is TRBV12-3 or TRBV12-4 and J is TRBJ1-2; D possibly corresponds to TRBD1 (5 bases). The CDR3 has 14 residues. The V gene lost 2 bases and the J gene lost 2 bases, with 9 bases spanning the gap. The CDR3 DNA reads as TGTGCCAGCAGTTTAACGGGGGTGAACTATGGCTACACCTTC. Translating it yields CASSLTGVNYGYTF.

The chain carries TRBV12-3 or TRBV12-4 and TRBJ2-2, with D unresolved. V shed 2 bases and J shed 6 bases, with 7 bases lying between them. This CDR3 spans 13 amino acids. This CDR3 reads CASSLMRPGELFF. CDR3 nucleotide sequence: TGTGCCAGCAGTTTAATGCGGCCCGGGGAGCTGTTTTTT.

This clonotype was seen repeatedly, ten times or more. The V gene is TRBV25-1, the J gene TRBJ2-5, with a possible D match to TRBD1 (6 bases). Germline V gene lookup returns CDR1 MGHDK and CDR2 SYGVNS. This CDR3 is built from 15 residues. Between the trimmed V and J ends, which lost 4 bases and 5 bases, there was a span of 17 bases. The CDR3 spells CASSGTPDRSETQYF. CDR3 sequence (DNA): TGTGCCAGCAGTGGCACCCCTGACAGGTCCGAGACCCAGTACTTC.

This clonotype was seen at least ten times. The rearrangement joins TRBV6-5 to TRBJ2-4; perhaps TRBD2 as D (7 bases). The length of the CDR3 is 16 residues. V was cut by 2 bases and J by 1 base, with 12 bases left in between. The germline gives CDR1 MNHEY, CDR2 SVGAGI. The CDR3 nucleotides are TGTGCCAGCAGTTACCGGGGGGCCCTGGCCAAAAACATTCAGTACTTC. As protein: CASSYRGALAKNIQYF.

The J gene is TRBJ2-7, the V gene TRBV14; 7 positions match TRBD1. Losses at the gene ends were 6 bases for V and 2 bases for J; bases not matched to a gene: 7. This CDR3 spans 14 amino acids. CDR1 and CDR2 (germline): SGHDN, FVKESK. The CDR3 loop is CASSTGAPPYEQYF. In nucleotides, the CDR3 is TGTGCCAGCAGTACAGGGGCCCCTCCCTACGAGCAGTACTTC.

This clonotype appeared a few times. CDR3 region: CASRGGAAGEDTEAFF. The DNA of the CDR3 is TGTGCCAGTAGAGGTGGGGCGGCCGGGGAGGACACTGAAGCTTTCTTT. The V and J genes are TRBV19 and TRBJ1-1, with D possibly TRBD1 on 5 matching bases. The CDR3 spans 16 residues. Germline V gene data show CDR1 as LNHDA and CDR2 as SQIVND (reference sequence). V was trimmed by 6 bases and J by 3 bases, leaving 20 bases between them. The entire variable domain, with the rest obtained from reference TRBV19 and TRBJ1-1, is as follows: DGGITQSPKYLFRKEGQNVTLSCEQNLNHDAMYWYRQDPGQGLRLIYYSQIVNDFQKGDIAEGYSVSREKKESFPLTVTSAQKNPTAFYLCASRGGAAGEDTEAFFGQGTRLTVV.